The next 30 T cell receptor beta chains were all read from a single sample in a study of shared clonotypes between healthy human individuals. Method: immunoSEQ multiplex PCR; TCRdb's copy keeps in-frame clones and lacks some. The repertoire holds over 2 million clones, with roughly 95% as singletons. Sequences were obtained from naive CD4+ T cells sorted from blood. Specified subset: CD45RA+ positively selected. The receptor set was obtained from a man aged 18 to 29 in good health.

This sequence joins TRBV6-6 and TRBJ1-2; TRBD1 is a possible D gene (6 bases). Trimming left V 7 bases short and J 2 bases short, with 14 bases between. There are 14 residues in the CDR3. Per the germline V gene, CDR1 is MNHNY and CDR2 is SVGAGI (reference sequence). CDR3: CASKGTGTNYGYTF. The DNA for the CDR3 is TGTGCCAGCAAAGGAACAGGGACCAACTATGGCTACACCTTC.

A word on this clone: The same CDR3 is also encoded by other DNA sequences in this sample. The rearrangement links TRBV18 to TRBJ2-7; TRBD1 aligns across 7 bases. The CDR3 sequence is 14 residues long. The junction had 1 base not matched to a gene; V was cut back by 1 base and J by 1 base. Per the germline V gene, CDR1 is KGHSH and CDR2 is LQKENI. Written as DNA, the CDR3 is TGTGCCAGCTCACCACAGGGACAGTCCTACGAGCAGTACTTC. Amino acids: CASSPQGQSYEQYF.

The J gene is TRBJ2-2, the V gene TRBV2, with TRBD2 matching 12 bases. This CDR3 is 17 amino acids long. Germline V CDR1 and CDR2: SNHLY, FYNNEI. V lost 5 bases to trimming and J lost 4 bases; unmatched junction nucleotides: 8. Here the CDR3 reads CASSPLAGGRSTGELFF. CDR3 nucleotides: TGTGCCAGCAGTCCACTAGCGGGAGGCCGTAGCACCGGGGAGCTGTTTTTT.

Only a few counts were recorded for this clone. The rearrangement uses TRBV6-6 and TRBJ2-7; D possibly corresponds to TRBD1 (6 bases). This CDR3 is built from 12 residues. Germline CDR1 is MNHNY and CDR2 is SVGAGI (reference sequence). Trimming cost V 10 bases and J 4 bases, with 14 bases left between them. The CDR3 sequence: CATKDRRYEQYF. The CDR3 nucleotides are TGTGCCACCAAGGACAGAAGGTACGAGCAGTACTTC.

The rearrangement joins TRBV5-1 to TRBJ2-7, with 7 bases fitting TRBD1. Germline V gene data show CDR1 as SGHRS and CDR2 as YFSETQ. Trimming took 7 bases from V and 5 from J; bases not matched to a gene: 15. The length of the CDR3 is 15 residues. The CDR3 nucleotides read TGCGCCAGCCAGGCGGCGTCACAGGGGCAAAACGAGCAGTACTTC. It translates to CASQAASQGQNEQYF.

This clone has a single count. V gene TRBV18 combines with J gene TRBJ2-2; D gene unclear. The CDR3 is 15 amino acids. Germline V CDR1 and CDR2: KGHSH, LQKENI. V was pared by 3 bases and J by 6 bases, with 14 bases between. The CDR3 nucleotides are TGTGCCAGCTCACCCAACGGGCCTTCTGCCGGGGAGCTGTTTTTT. It encodes CASSPNGPSAGELFF.

For the CDR3, the DNA is TGTGCCAGCTCTCATCTAGAGCCAGATACGCAGTATTTT. Translating it yields CASSHLEPDTQYF. The chain employs TRBV18 and TRBJ2-3; D call uncertain. The V end lost 6 bases, the J end lost 4 bases, and 11 bases lay between the germline ends. The CDR3 contains 13 residues. Germline V lookup: CDR1 KGHSH, CDR2 LQKENI.

The V and J genes are TRBV5-5 and TRBJ2-3; D is unresolved. Germline V gene lookup returns CDR1 SGHKS and CDR2 YYEKEE (reference sequence). CDR3 length equals 12 residues. Trimming took off 3 bases at V and 5 bases at J, with 7 bases between the two ends. The CDR3: CASSSDLDTQYF. The CDR3 DNA sequence: TGTGCCAGCAGCTCCGACCTAGATACGCAGTATTTT.

This clone was seen a few times. The chain is built from TRBV10-1 and TRBJ1-1; D may be TRBD1 (6 bases). Germline CDR1 is WNHNN and CDR2 is SYGVQD (reference sequence). Trimming took off 4 bases at V and 2 bases at J, with 11 bases between the two ends. This CDR3 has 14 residues. The CDR3 DNA reads as TGCGCCAGCAGTGGAGGGACATTTAACACTGAAGCTTTCTTT. This gives the protein CASSGGTFNTEAFF.

The V call is TRBV29-1, the J call TRBJ1-2; D remains unclear. Between the trimmed V and J ends, which lost 6 bases and 4 bases, there was a span of 12 bases. Looked up from germline, CDR1 is SQVTM and CDR2 is ANQGSEA. The CDR3 totals 12 residues. In nucleotides, the CDR3 is TGCAGCGTCTCACCGGGTCTCTATGGCTACACCTTC. Its translation is CSVSPGLYGYTF.

The gene calls are TRBV19 and TRBJ2-2; the match to TRBD1 covers 7 bases. The CDR3 covers 13 residues. Unmatched junction bases numbered 5, after V lost 9 bases and J lost 4 bases. CDR1 is LNHDA, CDR2 SQIVND, per germline (reference sequence). The CDR3 DNA is TGTGCCAGCTCATCAGGGGGCACCGGGGAGCTGTTTTTT. Residues: CASSSGGTGELFF.

The chain has TRBV13 and TRBJ1-2, with unresolved D. V shed 4 bases and J shed 0 bases, with 12 bases lying between them. This CDR3 has 15 residues. Germline assignment: CDR1 PRHDT and CDR2 FYEKMQ (reference sequence). This CDR3 is CASSSTGRTNYGYTF. The CDR3 DNA is TGTGCCAGCAGCTCCACCGGGCGGACTAACTATGGCTACACCTTC.

The rearrangement uses TRBV28 and TRBJ1-4, with 11 nucleotides matching TRBD1. The CDR3 spans 15 residues. CDR1 MDHEN and CDR2 SYDVKM come from the germline V gene. V trimming: 6 bases; J trimming: 5 bases; junction bases outside the gene matches: 5. Written as DNA, the CDR3 is TGTGCCAGCAGGGGACAGGGGGTGAAGAATGAAAAACTGTTTTTT. Translating gives CASRGQGVKNEKLFF.

Turning to this clone: The identical CDR3 is also encoded by other nucleotide sequences in the sample. The V and J genes are TRBV6-5 and TRBJ2-7; TRBD1 aligns across 9 bases. CDR1 is MNHEY, CDR2 SVGAGI, per germline. CDR3 size: 14 residues. V dropped 5 bases and J dropped 3; count of bases not matched to a gene: 5. CDR3 nucleotide sequence: TGTGCCAGCAGTCGGGACAGGGCGAGCTACGAGCAGTACTTC. Its translation: CASSRDRASYEQYF.

This chain connects TRBV19 to TRBJ1-3, with no clear D. The CDR3 is 14 amino acids. With 8 bases removed from V and 6 bases from J, the gap between germline ends came to 17 bases. Germline CDR1 reads LNHDA; CDR2 reads SQIVND (reference sequence). The CDR3 DNA sequence: TGTGCCAGTCGACCGCCGGGCGGTCAAAACACCATATATTTT. Protein product: CASRPPGGQNTIYF.

CDR3 loop: CASSPRPGTGGNTIYF. The DNA of the CDR3 is TGTGCCAGCAGCCCTCGCCCCGGGACAGGGGGAAACACCATATATTTT. This chain joins TRBV11-2 and TRBJ1-3; 9 nucleotides align to TRBD1. Germline V lookup: CDR1 SGHAT, CDR2 FQNNGV. CDR3 length: 16 amino acids. Trimming at V came to 5 bases and at J to 4 bases, leaving 9 bases not matched to a gene. Complete variable domain (other parts from reference TRBV11-2 and TRBJ1-3): EAGVAQSPRYKIIEKRQSVAFWCNPISGHATLYWYQQILGQGPKLLIQFQNNGVVDDSQLPKDRFSAERLKGVDSTLKIQPAKLEDSAVYLCASSPRPGTGGNTIYFGEGSWLTVV.

The rearrangement joins TRBV19 to TRBJ1-2, with 12 positions matching TRBD1. V gave up 9 bases and J gave up 6 bases; unmatched junction bases: 8. From germline, CDR1 is LNHDA and CDR2 SQIVND (reference sequence). There are 14 residues in the CDR3. The DNA for the CDR3 is TGTGCCAGCCGGGACAGGGGGCGCGGGGATGGCTACACCTTC. Translated, it gives CASRDRGRGDGYTF.

The J gene is TRBJ1-2, the V gene TRBV28; D may be TRBD1 (6 bases). V was clipped by 5 bases and J by 2 bases, with 21 bases between them. Germline CDR1 and CDR2: MDHEN and SYDVKM. The CDR3 runs 17 residues. CDR3 DNA: TGTGCCAGCAGTCCCCCCCCCGGACGGGGACAAAACTATGGCTACACCTTC. The encoded protein is CASSPPPGRGQNYGYTF.

The V and J genes are TRBV5-1 and TRBJ2-3; D is unclear. This CDR3 is 17 amino acids long. The V gene's germline CDR1 is SGHRS and CDR2 YFSETQ. V lost 3 bases, J lost 3 bases, and 20 bases lay in between. CDR3 bases: TGCGCCAGCAGCTGGGGTGGCCAAATAGCAATAACAGATACGCAGTATTTT. Protein product: CASSWGGQIAITDTQYF.

A note on this clone: A much larger clone differs from this one at a single base, so this may be a read error. The V call is TRBV6-6, the J call TRBJ2-7; 8 nucleotides align to TRBD1. Trimming at V came to 7 bases and at J to 2 bases, leaving 1 base not matched to a gene. Germline V gene data show CDR1 as MNHNY and CDR2 as SVGAGI (reference sequence). The CDR3 runs 12 residues. CDR3 DNA: TGTGCCAGCAAGGACAGGGCCTACGAGCAGTACTTC. Translating gives CASKDRAYEQYF.

The rearrangement uses TRBV10-2 and TRBJ2-2; 9 bases match TRBD2. The V gene's germline CDR1 is WSHSY and CDR2 SAAADI. Trimming at V came to 8 bases and at J to 6 bases, leaving 10 bases not matched to a gene. The CDR3 has 15 amino acids. The CDR3 bases are TGCGCCAGCCGCATCGGCGGGAGGGGCGCCGGGGAGCTGTTTTTT. Translated, it gives CASRIGGRGAGELFF.

The CDR3 DNA is TGTGCCATCAGCGAAACAGGGGGCGTCTGGGGCTACACCTTC. Translated, it gives CAISETGGVWGYTF. This sequence joins TRBV10-3 and TRBJ1-2; 9 bases fit TRBD1. The CDR3 covers 14 residues. After removal of 6 bases from V and 8 bases from J, the junction contained 10 bases not matched to a gene. CDR1 and CDR2 from the germline V gene are ENHRY and SYGVKD.

The V call is TRBV7-8, the J call TRBJ2-1, with 7 bases fitting TRBD1. J gave up 4 bases and V 4 bases, and 7 bases lay outside the gene matches. The CDR3 runs 15 residues. The germline V gene encodes CDR1 SGHVS and CDR2 FQNEAQ. This CDR3 reads CASSSLEGAYNEQFF. The CDR3 nucleotides are TGTGCCAGCAGCTCCCTAGAGGGGGCGTACAATGAGCAGTTCTTC.

This clone was observed a few times. The chain uses TRBV7-8 and TRBJ1-5; perhaps TRBD1 as D (6 bases). CDR1 is SGHVS, CDR2 FQNEAQ, per germline. The CDR3 totals 16 residues. The germline V and J ends were trimmed by 0 bases and 6 bases, with 15 bases remaining between them. Written as DNA, the CDR3 is TGTGCCAGCAGCTTAGCACTAACAGGGCGGAGTCAGCCCCAGCATTTT. Amino acids: CASSLALTGRSQPQHF.

The chain combines TRBV21-1 with TRBJ1-2. TRBV21-1 is a recognized pseudogene. The CDR3 runs 14 residues. CDR3 coding DNA: TGTGCCAGCAGCAAATATTTGGGAAACTATGGCTACACCTTC. Its translation: CASSKYLGNYGYTF.

This clone was found once. This sequence joins TRBV19 and TRBJ2-2; 8 nucleotides align to TRBD1. This CDR3 comprises 14 residues. Per the germline V gene, CDR1 is LNHDA and CDR2 is SQIVND (reference sequence). Trimming removed 5 bases from V and 7 bases from J; junction bases left unmatched: 6. CDR3 bases: TGTGCCAGTAGTGCTACGACAGGGGTCGGGGAGCTGTTTTTT. This translates into CASSATTGVGELFF.

As concerns this clone: An end of the junction does not agree with germline; a read error may underlie this. The genes are TRBV7-7 and TRBJ2-7; 9 bases align to TRBD1. Germline V gives CDR1 SSHAT, CDR2 FNYEAQ (reference sequence). The CDR3 totals 14 residues. This CDR3 is CASSEGQGSREQYF. The CDR3 DNA is TGTGCTAGCAGCGAGGGACAGGGAAGCCGCGAGCAGTACTTC. Complete variable domain (other parts from reference TRBV7-7 and TRBJ2-7): GAGVSQSPRYKVTKRGQDVTLRCDPISSHATLYWYQQALGQGPEFLTYFNYEAQPDKSGLPSDRFSAERPEGSISTLTIQRTEQRDSAMYRCASSEGQGSREQYFGPGTRLTVT.

This clone came up once. V usage is TRBV5-4 and J usage is TRBJ2-7; 8 nucleotides line up with TRBD1. This CDR3 spans 15 amino acids. From germline, CDR1 is SGHNT and CDR2 YYREEE (reference sequence). Trimming removed 4 bases from V and 0 bases from J; junction bases left unmatched: 6. The CDR3 here is CASSRTGKTSYEQYF. The CDR3 DNA sequence: TGTGCCAGCAGCAGGACAGGGAAAACCTCCTACGAGCAGTACTTC. Looking up the rest from reference TRBV5-4 and TRBJ2-7 gives the full variable domain: ETGVTQSPTHLIKTRGQQVTLRCSSQSGHNTVSWYQQALGQGPQFIFQYYREEENGRGNFPPRFSGLQFPNYSSELNVNALELDDSALYLCASSRTGKTSYEQYFGPGTRLTVT.

The chain employs TRBV5-4 and TRBJ1-4; the D gene is possibly TRBD1 (6 bases). The CDR3 extends over 14 amino acids. Germline V CDR1 and CDR2: SGHNT, YYREEE (reference sequence). The germline V and J ends were trimmed by 4 bases and 6 bases, with 13 bases remaining between them. The CDR3 bases are TGTGCCAGCAGCCAACAGGGAGGTCATGAAAAACTGTTTTTT. Residues: CASSQQGGHEKLFF.

The chain joins TRBV5-1 to TRBJ2-1; 8 bases are shared with TRBD1. The CDR3 length is 15 residues. The germline gives CDR1 SGHRS, CDR2 YFSETQ. V trimming: 1 base; J trimming: 3 bases; junction bases outside the gene matches: 3. The CDR3 loop is CASSLIQGGYNEQFF. The CDR3 DNA follows: TGCGCCAGCAGCTTGATACAGGGGGGCTACAATGAGCAGTTCTTC.